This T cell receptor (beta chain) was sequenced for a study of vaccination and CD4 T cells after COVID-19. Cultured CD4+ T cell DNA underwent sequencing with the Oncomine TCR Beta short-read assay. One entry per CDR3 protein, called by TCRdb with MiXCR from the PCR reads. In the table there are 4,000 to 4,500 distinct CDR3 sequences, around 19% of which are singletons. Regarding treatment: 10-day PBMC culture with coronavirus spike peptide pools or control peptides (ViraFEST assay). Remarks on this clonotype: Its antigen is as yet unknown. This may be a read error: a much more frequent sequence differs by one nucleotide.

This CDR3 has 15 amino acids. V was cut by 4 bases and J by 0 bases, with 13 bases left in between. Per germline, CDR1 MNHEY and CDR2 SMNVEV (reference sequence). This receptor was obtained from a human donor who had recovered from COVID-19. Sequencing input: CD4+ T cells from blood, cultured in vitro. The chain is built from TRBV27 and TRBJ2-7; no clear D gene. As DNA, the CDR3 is TGTGCCAGCAGTTCGTTGGGCTCCGCCTCCTACGAGCAGTACTTC. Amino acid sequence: CASSSLGSASYEQYF.